The 8 T cell receptor beta chains in this list originate from one sample, sequenced in a study of vaccination and CD4 T cells after COVID-19. Their specific antigens are unknown. Treatment defined: 10-day PBMC culture with coronavirus spike peptide pools or control peptides (ViraFEST assay). Once obtained from cultured CD4+ T cells, the DNA was sequenced using the Oncomine TCR Beta short-read assay. A single record per CDR3 protein comes from TCRdb applying MiXCR to the PCR reads. The top ten hold around 5.5% of the sample, which has fewer than 25,000 distinct CDR3 sequences, roughly 50% seen once. Sequencing was performed on CD4+ T cells from blood, cultured in vitro. The receptors derive from a human donor who had recovered from COVID-19.

V is TRBV6-5 and J is TRBJ1-2, with a tentative D call TRBD1 (5 bases). Looked up from germline, CDR1 is MNHEY and CDR2 is SVGAGI. The ends were cut back, 2 bases at V and 5 bases at J, with 21 bases in the middle. The CDR3 runs 17 residues. DNA for the CDR3: TGTGCCAGCAGTTACCCCCCGGGGACGCCCCGTCTTTATGGCTACACCTTC. It yields the protein CASSYPPGTPRLYGYTF.

CDR3: CSALRGARSTEAFF. The CDR3 region has the DNA TGCAGTGCACTGCGGGGGGCAAGAAGCACTGAAGCTTTCTTT. V is TRBV20-1 and J is TRBJ1-1; D perhaps matches TRBD1 (6 bases). V gave up 6 bases and J gave up 4 bases, with 18 bases separating them. This CDR3 region has 14 residues. Looked up from germline, CDR1 is DFQATT and CDR2 is SNEGSKA (reference sequence).

V usage is TRBV19 and J usage is TRBJ1-1; D is ambiguous. Germline CDR1 reads LNHDA; CDR2 reads SQIVND (reference sequence). The CDR3 is made up of 12 amino acids. Between the trimmed V and J ends, which lost 1 base and 9 bases, there was a span of 9 bases. The CDR3 DNA reads TGTGCCAGTAGTATAGCGGGGAAAAAAGCTTTCTTT. Translation gives CASSIAGKKAFF. Full variable domain (missing parts from reference TRBV19 and TRBJ1-1): DGGITQSPKYLFRKEGQNVTLSCEQNLNHDAMYWYRQDPGQGLRLIYYSQIVNDFQKGDIAEGYSVSREKKESFPLTVTSAQKNPTAFYLCASSIAGKKAFFGQGTRLTVV.

This clonotype is large (0.1 to 1%) within its sample. The chain combines TRBV30 with TRBJ2-5; 11 bases are shared with TRBD1. The CDR3 has 15 amino acids. The V gene's germline CDR1 is GTSNPN and CDR2 SVGIG (reference sequence). After removal of 3 bases from V and 4 bases from J, the junction contained 7 bases not matched to a gene. Here the CDR3 DNA reads TGTGCCTGGAGCTCCGGACAGGGGGCAAGAGAGACCCAGTACTTC. Encoded protein: CAWSSGQGARETQYF.

V is TRBV6-1 and J is TRBJ1-4; D call uncertain. V lost 6 bases and J lost 8, with 16 bases in between. The CDR3 length is 14 residues. The germline CDR1 and CDR2 sequences are MNHNS and SASEGT. The CDR3 loop is CASRGIRPREKLFF. CDR3 nucleotide sequence: TGTGCCAGCAGGGGGATACGCCCTAGGGAAAAACTGTTTTTT.

The chain recombines TRBV14 with TRBJ2-5; D is unresolved. The CDR3 consists of 12 residues. The V and J ends lost 1 base and 5 bases respectively, with 5 bases between them. CDR1 is SGHDN and CDR2 is FVKESK in the germline V gene. CDR3 loop: CASSQGRETQYF. CDR3 in DNA: TGTGCCAGCAGCCAAGGGCGGGAGACCCAGTACTTC.

The chain links TRBV6-5 to TRBJ2-7, with 9 positions matching TRBD2. Germline V CDR1 and CDR2: MNHEY, SVGAGI. The CDR3 is 15 residues long. V dropped 4 bases and J dropped 2; count of bases not matched to a gene: 6. This CDR3 reads CASSSTSGRTYEQYF. The CDR3 nucleotides are TGTGCCAGCAGTTCCACGAGCGGGAGGACCTACGAGCAGTACTTC.

The chain couples TRBV4-1 to TRBJ1-2, with D hard to call. The length of the CDR3 is 13 residues. Per the germline V gene, CDR1 is MGHRA and CDR2 is YSYEKL. Trimming took 1 base from V and 5 from J, leaving 8 bases between them. CDR3 nucleotides: TGCGCCAGCAGCCAAGGGCAGAGTTATGGCTACACCTTC. Translating gives CASSQGQSYGYTF.